This passage covers 12 T cell receptor beta chains from one sample sequenced in a study of blood T cell repertoires in COVID-19. Assay: immunoSEQ multiplex PCR; the TCRdb copy retains only in-frame clones and omits some. The data hold 190,000 or so clones, with around 90% observed a single time. Sequencing input: peripheral blood. The receptors derive from a middle-aged man with acute or convalescent COVID-19.

J is TRBJ2-1 and V is TRBV18; 7 nucleotides agree with TRBD1. This CDR3 has 15 amino acids. V lost 3 bases and J lost 6; bases outside the gene matches: 8. Germline CDR1 reads KGHSH; CDR2 reads LQKENI. CDR3: CASSPRDRVSNEQFF. In nucleotides, the CDR3 is TGTGCCAGCTCACCCCGTGACAGGGTGAGCAATGAGCAGTTCTTC.

This chain uses TRBV6-5 with TRBJ1-4, with D hard to call. Deletions cut 8 bases from V and 0 bases from J, with 10 bases between. The CDR3 contains 14 residues. Germline CDR1 reads MNHEY; CDR2 reads SVGAGI. The chain's CDR3 is CASREPATNEKLFF. As DNA, the CDR3 is TGTGCCAGCCGAGAACCCGCAACTAATGAAAAACTGTTTTTT.

CDR3 region: CATSDPRQGRGRTDTQYF. The CDR3 DNA reads TGTGCCACCAGTGATCCCCGACAGGGTCGTGGGAGAACAGATACGCAGTATTTT. The gene calls are TRBV24-1 and TRBJ2-3; 7 positions agree with TRBD1. The germline CDR1 and CDR2 sequences are KGHDR and SFDVKD. The CDR3 has 18 residues. The J segment lost 3 bases and the V segment lost 3 bases, leaving 14 bases of the junction unmatched.

V usage is TRBV6-6 and J usage is TRBJ1-1; 8 nucleotides line up with TRBD1. The CDR3 sequence is 14 residues long. CDR1 and CDR2 from the germline V gene are MNHNY and SVGAGI (reference sequence). The junction had 8 bases not matched to a gene; V was cut back by 10 bases and J by 1 base. This chain's CDR3 is CATRTGGENTEAFF. The DNA of the CDR3 is TGTGCCACTCGAACAGGGGGGGAGAACACTGAAGCTTTCTTT.

The chain uses TRBV19 and TRBJ2-7; TRBD1 might be the D (5 bases). V lost 3 bases to trimming and J lost 2 bases, with 8 bases between them. Germline V gene data show CDR1 as LNHDA and CDR2 as SQIVND (reference sequence). This CDR3 contains 13 residues. DNA of the CDR3: TGTGCCAGTAGTATCGGACACCCCTACGAGCAGTACTTC. This gives the protein CASSIGHPYEQYF.

V is TRBV28 and J is TRBJ2-1; TRBD1 agrees at 8 bases. CDR1 is MDHEN, CDR2 SYDVKM, per germline. CDR3 length: 15 residues. V lost 5 bases and J lost 2; bases outside the gene matches: 5. The CDR3: CASSLGTGAYNEQFF. The CDR3 DNA reads as TGTGCCAGCAGTCTCGGGACAGGTGCCTACAATGAGCAGTTCTTC.

V usage is TRBV5-1 and J usage is TRBJ2-4; 9 bases match TRBD2. CDR3 length equals 18 residues. The germline V gene has CDR1 SGHRS and CDR2 YFSETQ. The J segment lost 0 bases and the V segment lost 4 bases, leaving 11 bases of the junction unmatched. The CDR3 nucleotides are TGCGCCAGCAGCCTGGGGGTGCTAGCGGGGCTAGCCAAAAACATTCAGTACTTC. The encoded protein is CASSLGVLAGLAKNIQYF. Based on the CDR3 plus reference TRBV5-1 and TRBJ2-4, the full variable domain is KAGVTQTPRYLIKTRGQQVTLSCSPISGHRSVSWYQQTPGQGLQFLFEYFSETQRNKGNFPGRFSGRQFSNSRSEMNVSTLELGDSALYLCASSLGVLAGLAKNIQYFGAGTRLSVL.

The chain links TRBV5-6 to TRBJ2-3; no definite D call. Germline assignment: CDR1 SGHDT and CDR2 YYEEEE. Deletions cut 2 bases from V and 2 bases from J, with 9 bases between. The CDR3 has 14 amino acids. CDR3 region: CASSFSGFTDTQYF. The CDR3 nucleotides are TGTGCCAGCAGCTTCTCAGGTTTCACAGATACGCAGTATTTT.

This rearrangement joins TRBV7-6 to TRBJ2-5; 11 bases agree with TRBD2. This CDR3 has 16 residues. CDR1 and CDR2 from the germline V gene are SGHVS and FNYEAQ. Trimming cost V 3 bases and J 4 bases; bases outside gene matches: 7. The CDR3 region has the DNA TGTGCCAGCAGCTTTAATAGCGGGGGGGCTGGAGAGACCCAGTACTTC. Residues: CASSFNSGGAGETQYF.

The rearrangement uses TRBV30 and TRBJ1-2; 8 nucleotides match TRBD1. The CDR3 runs to 12 residues. Germline values: CDR1 GTSNPN, CDR2 SVGIG (reference sequence). Trimming took 7 bases from V and 5 from J; bases not matched to a gene: 6. CDR3 protein: CASQGARYGYTF. The CDR3 DNA reads as TGTGCCTCTCAGGGGGCTCGGTATGGCTACACCTTC.

V and J are TRBV6-2 or TRBV6-3 and TRBJ1-1, with 9 bases that match TRBD1. This CDR3 is 14 amino acids long. Germline CDR1 and CDR2: MNHEY and SVGEGT. The V gene end was trimmed by 6 bases and the J gene end by 1 base; junction bases not matched to a gene: 3. Here the CDR3 reads CASSPDRGNTEAFF. DNA of the CDR3: TGTGCCAGCAGCCCGGACAGGGGGAACACTGAAGCTTTCTTT.

The V call is TRBV7-9, the J call TRBJ1-2; 8 nucleotides agree with TRBD1. Germline assignment: CDR1 SEHNR and CDR2 FQNEAQ (reference sequence). The CDR3 extends over 12 amino acids. After removal of 5 bases from V and 8 bases from J, the junction contained 4 bases not matched to a gene. In nucleotides, the CDR3 is TGTGCCAGCAGCCCGCAGGGGGCCGGCTACACCTTC. This gives the protein CASSPQGAGYTF.